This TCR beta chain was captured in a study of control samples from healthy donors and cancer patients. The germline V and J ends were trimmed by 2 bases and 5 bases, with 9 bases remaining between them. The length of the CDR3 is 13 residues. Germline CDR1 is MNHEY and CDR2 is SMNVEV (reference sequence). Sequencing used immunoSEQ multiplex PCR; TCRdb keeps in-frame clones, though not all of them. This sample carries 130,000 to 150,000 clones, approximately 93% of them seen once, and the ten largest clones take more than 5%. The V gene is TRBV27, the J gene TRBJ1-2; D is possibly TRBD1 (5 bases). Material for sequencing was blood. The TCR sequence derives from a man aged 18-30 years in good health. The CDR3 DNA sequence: TGTGCCAGCAGTTTACGCGCAGGGTATGGCTACACCTTC. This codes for CASSLRAGYGYTF.